This T cell receptor (beta chain) came from a study of blood T cells in healthy people across ages. Combining a sample-barcoded 5' primer with a J-beta primer mix, a second PCR ran for 7 to 11 cycles. TCRdb re-called the 5' RACE reads through MiXCR, storing one row per CDR3 protein. The table has some 760,000 distinct CDR3 sequences, around a quarter seen once; the top ten hold just under 9.5%. Germline assignment: CDR1 DFQATT and CDR2 SNEGSKA (reference sequence). This CDR3 has 14 amino acids. The V end lost 6 bases, the J end lost 2 bases, and 15 bases lay between the germline ends. These data are also associated with another study on T cells of mothers and their children.

Material for sequencing was blood. The rearrangement uses TRBV20-1 and TRBJ2-3; D is unresolved. The TCR sequence derives from a boy younger than 18 in good health. CDR3 region: CSAFASRNTDTQYF. The CDR3, as DNA: TGCAGTGCATTCGCATCCCGAAACACAGATACGCAGTATTTT.